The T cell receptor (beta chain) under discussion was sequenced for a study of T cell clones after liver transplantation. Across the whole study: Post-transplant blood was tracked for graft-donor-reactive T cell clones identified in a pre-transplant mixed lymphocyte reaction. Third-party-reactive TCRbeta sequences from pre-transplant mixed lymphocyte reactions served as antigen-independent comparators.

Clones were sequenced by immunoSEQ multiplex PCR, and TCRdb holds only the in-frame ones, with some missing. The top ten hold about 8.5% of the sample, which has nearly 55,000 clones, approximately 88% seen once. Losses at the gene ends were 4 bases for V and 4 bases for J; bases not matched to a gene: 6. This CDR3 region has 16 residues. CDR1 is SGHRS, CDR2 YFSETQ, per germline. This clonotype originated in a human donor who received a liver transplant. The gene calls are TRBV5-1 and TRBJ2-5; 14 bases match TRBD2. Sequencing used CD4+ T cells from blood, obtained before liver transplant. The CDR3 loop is CASSGPGTSGRETQYF. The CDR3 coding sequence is TGCGCCAGCAGCGGTCCCGGGACTAGCGGGAGAGAGACCCAGTACTTC.